Listed below are T cell receptor beta chains from one sample, sequenced in a study of human T cells and chemical hapten exposure. TCRdb reprocessed the RACE reads with MiXCR, giving one entry per CDR3 protein. The profile shows tens of thousands of distinct CDR3 sequences, approximately 3.4% of them singletons. This material consisted of whole blood, taken in connection with sensitization to the hapten diphenylcyclopropenone (DPC). Receptor source: a man aged 35 to 55 with alopecia areata. Some clones in this sample may be carry-over from other donors' samples. Each CDR3 is given with its conserved first and last residue. A D gene is named only where the DNA matches it firmly. Rows give clone size only sometimes, using once, few, many, or a class for an expanded clone.

15	many	TRBJ2-5	TRBD2	TRBV28	CASSLASGTLETQYF	TGTGCCAGCAGTTTAGCTAGCGGGACCTTGGAGACCCAGTACTTC
19	many	TRBJ2-5	TRBD2	TRBV15	CATSRDSLGLAGGQETQYF	TGTGCCACCAGCAGAGATTCCCTGGGACTAGCGGGAGGACAAGAGACCCAGTACTTC
18	few	TRBJ2-3	TRBD2	TRBV20-1	CSARDAGKSGSRADTQYF	TGCAGTGCTAGAGATGCGGGAAAAAGCGGGAGTCGGGCAGATACGCAGTATTTT
17	many	TRBJ2-5	TRBD2	TRBV5-6	CASSSSGRATVQETQYF	TGTGCCAGCAGCTCCAGCGGGAGGGCCACGGTACAAGAGACCCAGTACTTC
14	many	TRBJ1-2	-	TRBV25-1	CAANKLPSPGGYTF	TGTGCCGCCAATAAACTACCCTCCCCGGGGGGCTACACCTTC
14	few	TRBJ1-1	TRBD1	TRBV12-3/TRBV12-4	CASSRTGANTEAFF	TGTGCCAGCAGCCGGACAGGGGCGAACACTGAAGCTTTCTTT
13	-	TRBJ2-7	-	TRBV6-5	CASGGQGSYEQYF	TGTGCCAGCGGTGGGCAGGGATCCTACGAGCAGTACTTC
15	few	TRBJ2-7	TRBD2	TRBV28	CASSLRGLAIHEQYF	TGTGCCAGCAGTCTACGCGGACTAGCGATCCACGAGCAGTACTTC
16	many	TRBJ2-1	-	TRBV12-3/TRBV12-4	CASSLYTGPSYNEQFF	TGTGCCAGCAGTTTATATACGGGACCCTCCTACAATGAGCAGTTCTTC
14	few	TRBJ2-7	-	TRBV7-9	CASSFGGPRYEQYF	TGTGCCAGCAGCTTTGGGGGACCCAGATACGAGCAGTACTTC
14	few	TRBJ1-5	TRBD1	TRBV6-1	CASTVPGQGLGQHF	TGTGCCAGCACCGTCCCGGGACAGGGTTTGGGCCAGCATTTT
14	many	TRBJ2-3	-	TRBV28	CASKAPGDTDTQYF	TGTGCCAGCAAGGCCCCGGGGGATACAGATACGCAGTATTTT
14	many	TRBJ2-3	-	TRBV6-1	CASDRLSSTDTQYF	TGTGCCAGCGACCGACTTTCTAGCACAGATACGCAGTATTTT
16	many	TRBJ2-1	-	TRBV6-4	CASSSSGAGSYNEQFF	TGTGCCAGCAGTTCCTCGGGGGCGGGCTCCTACAATGAGCAGTTCTTC
16	many	TRBJ2-3	TRBD2	TRBV6-1	CASSHKTSGPTDTQYF	TGTGCCAGCAGTCATAAGACTAGCGGACCTACAGATACGCAGTATTTT
13	many	TRBJ2-7	-	TRBV5-1	CASSPRGSYEQYF	TGCGCCAGCAGCCCCAGGGGTTCCTACGAGCAGTACTTC
12	many	TRBJ2-5	-	TRBV7-2	CASSRSLETQYF	TGTGCCAGCAGCCGGAGCCTCGAGACCCAGTACTTC
14	few	TRBJ1-1	-	TRBV18	CASSLLGDTPEAFF	TGTGCCAGCTCACTCCTCGGAGACACTCCTGAAGCTTTCTTT
14	few	TRBJ1-1	-	TRBV20-1	CSASPRQSINEAFF	TGCAGTGCTAGCCCGAGACAGTCCATTAATGAAGCTTTCTTT
16	few	TRBJ2-7	TRBD1	TRBV6-6	CASSYSPGQGAGEQYF	TGTGCCAGCAGTTACTCACCGGGACAGGGAGCAGGGGAGCAGTACTTC
15	-	TRBJ1-2	-	TRBV19	CASSIEPAGDYGYTF	TGTGCCAGTAGTATAGAACCCGCGGGCGACTATGGCTACACCTTC
14	many	TRBJ2-1	TRBD2	TRBV25-1	CASGLAGLNNEQFF	TGTGCCAGCGGTCTAGCGGGGCTAAACAATGAGCAGTTCTTC
13	-	TRBJ2-7	TRBD2	TRBV12-3/TRBV12-4	CASSPLTGGIQYF	TGTGCCAGCAGTCCCCTCACGGGGGGGATTCAGTACTTC
16	-	TRBJ2-3	-	TRBV19	CASSLPMSWGTDTQYF	TGTGCCAGTAGTCTCCCGATGAGCTGGGGCACAGATACGCAGTATTTT
15	many	TRBJ2-7	TRBD2	TRBV28	CASSSRTSGINEQYF	TGTGCCAGCAGCTCTAGGACTAGCGGGATCAACGAGCAGTACTTC